Sequencing of this T cell receptor (beta chain) was carried out in a study of cytomegalovirus exposure and HLA in healthy donors. This CDR3 region has 17 residues. Unmatched junction bases numbered 6, after V lost 2 bases and J lost 2 bases. Germline lookup yields CDR1 SEHNR and CDR2 FQNEAQ (reference sequence). PCR was performed using 60 Vbeta and 13 Jbeta primers. Repertoires were generated with immunoSEQ multiplex PCR, while TCRdb's copy carries only in-frame clones and drops some. Its table records roughly 120,000 clones. Sequenced material: PBMCs. The chain has TRBV7-9 and TRBJ2-2; 9 bases match TRBD2. This sequence originates from a young man in good health and CMV-seronegative. The CDR3 DNA reads as TGTGCCAGCAGCTTACGGCGGCGGGAGGGTAACACCGGGGAGCTGTTTTTT. It yields the protein CASSLRRREGNTGELFF.